This paragraph covers one TCR beta chain sequence. This receptor's antigen is unknown. The record has no base qualities; no much larger clone is one base away. Ophthalmopathy patients had moderately to severely active disease, with a Clinical Activity Score of 3 or more, a NOSPECS grade of 4 or more, and a disease duration of less than 3 months. Exclusion was applied to patients with uncontrolled infections, other autoimmune diseases, pregnancy or lactation. Clinical symptoms, serum thyroxine and TRAb, thyroid ultrasound, and orbital computed tomography formed the basis for the diagnoses. PBMCs were separated from 10 ml of fresh peripheral blood using Ficoll-Paque density gradient centrifugation. Trizol reagent was used to extract total RNA, and RNA quality was then checked on an Agilent 2100 Bioanalyzer. The entry originates in a study of T cells in Graves' hyperthyroidism and ophthalmopathy (dated by TCRdb to 2018 to 2020). Looking at the study overall: Peripheral blood was collected at initial diagnosis, before any treatment. TCR V-J signatures able to tell the groups apart were searched for in a discovery cohort of 100 patients, of whom more than 40 had Graves' ophthalmopathy and 57 had stable Graves' hyperthyroidism. Prospective prediction of ophthalmopathy was tested in an independent validation cohort of under 20 hyperthyroidism patients and some 17 patients who later progressed to ophthalmopathy. For training and testing, the 100 or so patients in the discovery cohort were randomly divided in a 7:3 ratio. Thyroid tissue and blood T-cell repertoires from six Graves' hyperthyroidism patients were also compared in the study. After sampling, hyperthyroidism patients received methimazole starting at 30 mg daily, and ophthalmopathy patients received high-dose intravenous methylprednisolone. According to the paper, TCR Vbeta CDR3 sequencing was carried out on some 140 peripheral blood samples, which came from over 40 ophthalmopathy, about 75 hyperthyroidism and some 17 progressor patients. Study-wide conclusions, independent of this receptor: In validation, progression to ophthalmopathy was predicted by the model with roughly 69% sensitivity and about 72% specificity, a median of roughly 6.4 months before onset. Most expanded thyroid clonotypes (frequency above 0.001) were also detected in blood, suggesting blood repertoires may reflect thyroid immune responses. No statistical method was used to set the sample size in advance, and investigators knew the group allocation. A model built on a 13 V-J signature distinguished ophthalmopathy from stable hyperthyroidism, reaching roughly 88% sensitivity and under 84% specificity in cross-validation and 80%/75% in testing.

V lost 0 bases and J lost 3 bases; the stretch between them is 11 bases long. The CDR3 numbers 15 residues from cysteine through phenylalanine. The retained sequence is limited to the CDR3, 45 bases, with the frame set at the first base. The germline V gene yields SGHRS for CDR1 and YFSETQ for CDR2. TCR beta CDR3 regions were amplified from RNA transcripts. The TCR CDR3 was subjected to a first round of RT-PCR using the HTBI primer set and the Qiagen OneStep RT-PCR kit. The libraries were constructed in a second round of multiplex PCR and then size-selected and purified. The libraries were sequenced on an Illumina HiSeq2000 using paired-end 100 bp reads. As for how the authors treated the data: SOAPnuke was used to process the raw data, removing reads that contained adapters or uncalled bases, had a mean Phred below 15, or lacked an exact match to the constant primer or identifier. COPE v1.2.5 was used to merge high-quality paired reads, and clonotypes were defined as unique nucleotide sequences. MiTCR v1.1 was used to align the clonotypes against IMGT TRBV, TRBD and TRBJ reference segments. The analysis was restricted to V-J combinations with a frequency above 0.0001, which together covered 99.2% of the repertoires. A TCS score was defined as the ratio between F50 (clonal expansion) and ExV (chaos), using BLOSUM62-based TCRdist between CDR3 peptides within each V-J. Welch's t-statistics and random forest reduced 500 to 650 V-J features to roughly 13, which were used in a naive Bayes classifier (R e1071). TCRdb took the public reads, trimmed them with fastp at Q25, ran MiXCR for clone calling and kept in-frame beta chains. For every CDR3 protein sequence, its rows merge into one entry that carries the most common genes and DNA. For this entry, the V and J calls and clone size follow TCRdb and not the study's own pipeline. The sample table shows under 500,000 distinct CDR3 sequences, and about an eighth are seen once. Clones ranked in the top ten supply around 28% of the sample.

The chain was built from TRBV5-1 and TRBJ2-3; D gene: possibly TRBD2, on 5 matching bases. The sample comprised blood. This sequence originates from a man in his fifties or sixties with Graves' ophthalmopathy. The CDR3 here reads CASSLVGIGTDTQYF. In nucleotide form, the sequence is TGCGCCAGCAGCTTGGTCGGGATCGGGACAGATACGCAGTATTTT.